These 17 T cell receptor beta chains came from one sample sequenced in a study of T-cell memory formation after mild COVID-19. A single record per CDR3 protein comes from TCRdb applying MiXCR to the 5' RACE reads. The table includes 400,000 or so distinct CDR3 sequences, approximately 20% detected once. The sequenced material came from PBMCs or a T cell subset sorted from them (not recorded which). These receptors originate from an adult woman who had mild COVID-19 (a few samples of this study predate the infection). Cell type and time point are not known.

The J gene is TRBJ2-3, the V gene TRBV9, with 11 bases aligning to TRBD2. The CDR3 is 16 residues long. Germline V lookup: CDR1 SGDLS, CDR2 YYNGEE. V dropped 1 base and J dropped 4; count of bases not matched to a gene: 5. The CDR3 region is CASSVKGLAVSDTQYF. CDR3 bases: TGTGCCAGCAGCGTAAAGGGACTAGCGGTCTCAGATACGCAGTATTTT. The full variable domain, its missing parts supplied by reference TRBV9 and TRBJ2-3, is DSGVTQTPKHLITATGQRVTLRCSPRSGDLSVYWYQQSLDQGLQFLIQYYNGEERAKGNILERFSAQQFPDLHSELNLSSLELGDSALYFCASSVKGLAVSDTQYFGPGTRLTVL.

This clonotype was counted many times. The chain joins TRBV7-9 to TRBJ2-3, with no clear D. Trimming took 3 bases from V and 5 from J, leaving 15 bases between them. Germline-derived CDR1 and CDR2 are SEHNR and FQNEAQ (reference sequence). CDR3 length: 15 residues. CDR3: CASSFPGSPGDTQYF. CDR3 nucleotides: TGTGCCAGCAGCTTCCCTGGCTCCCCGGGAGATACGCAGTATTTT.

This clonotype turned up a few times. This chain uses TRBV6-2 or TRBV6-3 with TRBJ1-5; D is unclear. CDR1 and CDR2 from the germline V gene are MNHEY and SVGEGT. CDR3 size: 13 residues. The V end lost 8 bases, the J end lost 2 bases, and 10 bases lay between the germline ends. For the CDR3, the DNA is TGTGCCAGCGTCCTCGGAGGCAATCAGCCCCAGCATTTT. Translated, it gives CASVLGGNQPQHF.

This clonotype was recorded a few times. V usage is TRBV7-3 and J usage is TRBJ2-3; D gene unclear. The V end was cut by 5 bases, the J end by 6 bases, with 12 bases between. Per germline, CDR1 SGHTA and CDR2 FQGTGA. The CDR3 is made up of 13 amino acids. The CDR3 here is CASSPTLGDTQYF. In DNA form, the CDR3 reads TGTGCCAGCAGCCCCACCCTAGGGGATACGCAGTATTTT.

The gene calls are TRBV12-3 or TRBV12-4 and TRBJ2-5; D perhaps matches TRBD2 (6 bases). This CDR3 contains 14 residues. Trimming cost V 4 bases and J 5 bases, with 14 bases left between them. The CDR3 DNA reads TGTGCCAGCAGTTCGACTAGAGGCGGGGAGACCCAGTACTTC. Translating it yields CASSSTRGGETQYF.

This clonotype has a handful of counts. CDR3 sequence reads: CSAPSRIQYF. The CDR3 nucleotides read TGCAGTGCTCCTTCGCGCATTCAGTACTTC. The V gene is TRBV20-1, the J gene TRBJ2-4, with D unclear. With 5 bases removed from V and 9 bases from J, the gap between germline ends came to 8 bases. CDR1 DFQATT and CDR2 SNEGSKA come from the germline V gene (reference sequence). The CDR3 spans 10 residues.

This chain's CDR3 is CAWRDGGTTYNEQFF. The CDR3 DNA reads TGTGCCTGGAGAGACGGCGGGACTACCTACAATGAGCAGTTCTTC. J is TRBJ2-1 and V is TRBV30; 7 bases agree with TRBD2. J gave up 2 bases and V 3 bases, and 7 bases lay outside the gene matches. This CDR3 comprises 15 residues. The germline V gene has CDR1 GTSNPN and CDR2 SVGIG (reference sequence).

The CDR3 sequence: CASGQLYVSSYNEQFF. CDR3 DNA: TGTGCCAGCGGACAACTCTACGTGAGCTCCTACAATGAGCAGTTCTTC. This chain joins TRBV6-2 or TRBV6-3 and TRBJ2-1; the D gene is possibly TRBD1 (5 bases). Looked up from germline, CDR1 is MNHEY and CDR2 is SVGEGT. With 8 bases removed from V and 0 bases from J, the gap between germline ends came to 17 bases. This CDR3 contains 16 residues.

The chain recombines TRBV18 with TRBJ2-7, with D perhaps given as TRBD1 or TRBD2 (7 bases each). V lost 6 bases to trimming and J lost 4 bases, with 16 bases between them. This CDR3 is built from 14 residues. Germline CDR1 reads KGHSH; CDR2 reads LQKENI. CDR3 in DNA: TGTGCCAGCTCCCCCGGGGGGACAGTATACGAGCAGTACTTC. Protein product: CASSPGGTVYEQYF.

This clonotype was observed a few times. The gene calls are TRBV15 and TRBJ1-2, with 10 bases fitting TRBD1. Germline lookup yields CDR1 LNHNV and CDR2 YYDKDF (reference sequence). With 7 bases clipped from V and 8 bases from J, the junction kept 16 bases outside the gene matches. This CDR3 is built from 16 residues. CDR3 in DNA: TGTGCCACCACCCCAAGAGACAGGGACAGGGGTCGGGGCTACACCTTC. It is translated as CATTPRDRDRGRGYTF.

There are a few counts of this clonotype. The genes are TRBV9 and TRBJ1-6; a weak D match, TRBD1 (6 bases). From germline, CDR1 is SGDLS and CDR2 YYNGEE. Trimming removed 3 bases from V and 7 bases from J, with 17 bases in between. This CDR3 has 16 residues. The CDR3 reads CASSGKTRDTNSPLHF. The CDR3 DNA is TGTGCCAGCAGCGGAAAAACCCGGGACACGAATTCACCCCTCCACTTT.

The genes are TRBV15 and TRBJ2-5; D remains unclear. V was pared by 0 bases and J by 2 bases, with 10 bases between. CDR3 length: 15 residues. The germline gives CDR1 LNHNV, CDR2 YYDKDF (reference sequence). CDR3 bases: TGTGCCACCAGCAGAGATCGGCTAATACAAGAGACCCAGTACTTC. It encodes CATSRDRLIQETQYF.

This clonotype turned up a few times. This rearrangement joins TRBV12-3 or TRBV12-4 to TRBJ2-5; D gene unclear. Between the trimmed V and J ends, which lost 3 bases and 3 bases, there was a span of 8 bases. The CDR3 sequence is 13 residues long. DNA for the CDR3: TGTGCCAGCAGTTTTGCCGATAAAGAGACCCAGTACTTC. As protein: CASSFADKETQYF.

This clonotype was observed a handful of times. J is TRBJ2-5 and V is TRBV6-1; the D call may be TRBD1 or TRBD2 (5 bases each). V was pared by 8 bases and J by 1 base, with 17 bases between. Looked up from germline, CDR1 is MNHNS and CDR2 is SASEGT. CDR3 length: 15 amino acids. The CDR3: CASSVTRGAQETQYF. CDR3 DNA: TGTGCCAGCTCCGTCACTAGGGGTGCCCAAGAGACCCAGTACTTC.

In its sample, this clonotype was seen a few times. The genes are TRBV7-9 and TRBJ1-2, with D possibly TRBD1 on 5 matching bases. Trimming removed 1 base from V and 2 bases from J, with 11 bases in between. CDR1 and CDR2 (germline): SEHNR, FQNEAQ (reference sequence). This CDR3 spans 15 amino acids. The CDR3 loop reads CASSLDRNGNYGYTF. Written as DNA, the CDR3 is TGTGCCAGCAGCTTAGACAGGAACGGGAACTATGGCTACACCTTC.

This chain uses TRBV7-6 with TRBJ2-7, with D possibly matching TRBD2 (5 bases). Germline CDR1 and CDR2: SGHVS and FNYEAQ. The V gene lost 1 base and the J gene lost 1 base, with 8 bases spanning the gap. This CDR3 contains 14 residues. The CDR3 nucleotides are TGTGCCAGCAGCTTAGTCCTAGCTTCCTACGAGCAGTACTTC. It specifies CASSLVLASYEQYF. Full variable domain (rest looked up from reference TRBV7-6 and TRBJ2-7): GAGVSQSPRYKVTKRGQDVALRCDPISGHVSLYWYRQALGQGPEFLTYFNYEAQQDKSGLPNDRFSAERPEGSISTLTIQRTEQRDSAMYRCASSLVLASYEQYFGPGTRLTVT.

V and J are TRBV27 and TRBJ2-3; 11 bases agree with TRBD2. The ends lost 5 bases at V and 3 bases at J; junction bases unmatched: 10. The CDR3 has 17 amino acids. The V gene's germline CDR1 is MNHEY and CDR2 SMNVEV (reference sequence). CDR3 residues: CASSLSGRAFKTDTQYF. The CDR3 DNA reads TGTGCCAGCAGTCTTAGCGGGAGGGCCTTTAAGACAGATACGCAGTATTTT.